This TCR beta chain is drawn from a study of T cell changes during pregnancy in multiple sclerosis. Some clones are missing from TCRdb's copy, which holds only in-frame ones; the method was immunoSEQ multiplex PCR. Of 55,000 to 70,000 clones listed, around 89% are singletons. The germline V gene has CDR1 SGHRS and CDR2 YFSETQ. The CDR3 runs to 14 residues. Trimming left V 1 base short and J 5 bases short, with 11 bases between. The clonotype was recovered from a female donor with multiple sclerosis, enrolled in a pregnancy study. Sequences were derived from peripheral blood, sampled after pregnancy. The V and J genes are TRBV5-1 and TRBJ2-3; weak D call: TRBD1 (5 bases). The CDR3 bases are TGCGCCAGCAGCTTGCAAGGGGCTGTAGATACGCAGTATTTT. Protein sequence: CASSLQGAVDTQYF.